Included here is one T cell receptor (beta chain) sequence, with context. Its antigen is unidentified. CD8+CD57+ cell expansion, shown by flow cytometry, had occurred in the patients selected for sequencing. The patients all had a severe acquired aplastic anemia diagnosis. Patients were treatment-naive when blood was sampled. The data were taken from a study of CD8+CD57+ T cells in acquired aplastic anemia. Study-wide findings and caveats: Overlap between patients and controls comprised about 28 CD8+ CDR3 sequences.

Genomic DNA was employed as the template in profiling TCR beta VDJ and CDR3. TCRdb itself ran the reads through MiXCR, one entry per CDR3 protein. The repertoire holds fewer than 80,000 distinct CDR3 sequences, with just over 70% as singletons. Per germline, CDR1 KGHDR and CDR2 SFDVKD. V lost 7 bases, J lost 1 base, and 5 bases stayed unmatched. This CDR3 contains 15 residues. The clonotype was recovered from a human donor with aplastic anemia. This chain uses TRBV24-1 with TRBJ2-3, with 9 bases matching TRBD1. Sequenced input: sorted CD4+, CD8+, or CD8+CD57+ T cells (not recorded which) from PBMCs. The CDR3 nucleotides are TGTGCCACCAGGACAGGGGGTTTGGGCACAGATACGCAGTATTTT. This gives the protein CATRTGGLGTDTQYF.